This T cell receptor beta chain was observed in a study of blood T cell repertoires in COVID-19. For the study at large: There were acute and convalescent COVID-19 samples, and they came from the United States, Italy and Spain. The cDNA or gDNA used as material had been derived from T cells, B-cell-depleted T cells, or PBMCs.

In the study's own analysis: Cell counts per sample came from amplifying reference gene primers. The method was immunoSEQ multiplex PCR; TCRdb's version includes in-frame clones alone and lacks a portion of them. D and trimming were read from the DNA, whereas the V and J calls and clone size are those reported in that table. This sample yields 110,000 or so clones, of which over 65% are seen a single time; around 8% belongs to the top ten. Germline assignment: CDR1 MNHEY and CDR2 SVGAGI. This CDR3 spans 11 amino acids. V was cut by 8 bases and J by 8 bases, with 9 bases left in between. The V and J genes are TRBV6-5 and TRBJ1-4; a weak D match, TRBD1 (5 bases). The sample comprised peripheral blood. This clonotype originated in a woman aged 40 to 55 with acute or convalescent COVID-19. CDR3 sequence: CASARGEKLFF. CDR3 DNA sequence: TGTGCCAGCGCCCGGGGGGAAAAACTGTTTTTT.